This T cell receptor (beta chain) was sequenced for a study of identical twins. It was template switching that added a universal primer site, and there were unique molecular identifiers on the cDNA. Each CDR3 protein is one row after TCRdb ran MiXCR on the 5' RACE reads. The profile shows some 790,000 distinct CDR3 sequences, about 20% of them singletons. Broader study findings: Reduced insertions were recorded for abundant cord blood beta clonotypes, with no such pattern in memory repertoires.

Remarks on this clonotype: Its target is not known.

The data were also submitted as part of a second study, on T cells expressing NK-cell markers. That paper notes: It was still unclear whether expanded NKG2C+ T cell clones were HCMV specific.

This sequence originates from a woman under 30 in good health. The sample was PBMCs.

CDR3 bases: TGTGCCAGCAGTCCAGCGCACCGAGGAAATGAGCAGTTCTTC. As protein: CASSPAHRGNEQFF. The chain joins TRBV6-2 or TRBV6-3 to TRBJ2-1; D call uncertain. CDR1 and CDR2 (germline): MNHEY, SVGEGT. This CDR3 comprises 14 residues. V was clipped by 5 bases and J by 7 bases, with 15 bases between them.